The 20 T cell receptor beta chains below were found in one sample sequenced in a study of identical twins. MiXCR, run by TCRdb on the 5' RACE reads, gives a single entry per CDR3 protein. Seen here are about 150,000 distinct CDR3 sequences, around 3.6% observed once, and the top ten hold 8% to 8.5%. The sequenced sample consisted of memory T cells sorted from blood. All receptors derive from a man aged 18-30 years in good health.

The sample holds many counts of this clonotype. The gene calls are TRBV7-6 and TRBJ2-1; D unresolved. CDR1 and CDR2 from the germline V gene are SGHVS and FNYEAQ. This CDR3 has 14 amino acids. Trimming stripped 5 bases from V and 5 bases from J, with 13 bases between. The CDR3 loop is CASSSLGQNNEQFF. In nucleotides, the CDR3 is TGTGCCAGCAGCAGTCTAGGGCAAAACAATGAGCAGTTCTTC.

Ten or more counts support this clonotype. The chain recombines TRBV5-1 with TRBJ2-2, with 7 bases lining up with TRBD1. The CDR3 is made up of 15 amino acids. V gave up 4 bases and J gave up 0 bases; unmatched junction bases: 3. CDR1 and CDR2 from the germline V gene are SGHRS and YFSETQ. Written as DNA, the CDR3 is TGCGCCAGCAGCCTCGGGACAGCGAACACCGGGGAGCTGTTTTTT. Translated: CASSLGTANTGELFF.

This clonotype was counted at least ten times. The CDR3 DNA sequence: TGCAGTGCTAATAGGCCTGACTCTGCCCCCAATGAGCAGTTCTTC. Amino acids: CSANRPDSAPNEQFF. The V call is TRBV20-1, the J call TRBJ2-1, with no clear D. This CDR3 region has 15 residues. V gave up 4 bases and J gave up 6 bases, with 19 bases separating them. Germline V gene lookup returns CDR1 DFQATT and CDR2 SNEGSKA (reference sequence).

This clonotype occurred many times. The DNA for the CDR3 is TGCGCCAGCAGCCAAGTAGGCCGAGGTGCCGGGGAGCTGTTTTTT. It translates to CASSQVGRGAGELFF. The chain combines TRBV4-1 with TRBJ2-2; D uncertain. This CDR3 region has 15 residues. V dropped 1 base and J dropped 6 bases, with 12 bases sitting between them. Germline V gene lookup returns CDR1 MGHRA and CDR2 YSYEKL.

This clonotype has at least ten counts. V usage is TRBV6-4 and J usage is TRBJ1-1, with TRBD1 matching 8 bases. V was pared by 6 bases and J by 2 bases, with 2 bases of the junction left unmatched. The germline V gene encodes CDR1 MRHNA and CDR2 SNTAGT. The CDR3 covers 13 residues. DNA of the CDR3: TGTGCCAGCAGGGACAGGGAAAACACTGAAGCTTTCTTT. It is translated as CASRDRENTEAFF.

This clonotype was counted at least ten times. V is TRBV6-5 and J is TRBJ1-6; unclear D gene. The CDR3 consists of 12 residues. Trimming pared 8 bases from V and 5 bases from J, leaving 7 bases between. Germline CDR1 and CDR2: MNHEY and SVGAGI. CDR3 DNA sequence: TGTGCCAGCTGGGCGGATAATTCACCCCTCCACTTT. It encodes CASWADNSPLHF.

This clonotype was recorded many times. The V call is TRBV12-3 or TRBV12-4, the J call TRBJ2-1; TRBD2 matches 7 bases. V lost 6 bases and J lost 0; bases outside the gene matches: 5. The CDR3 covers 15 residues. The CDR3 here is CASSLAASSYNEQFF. CDR3 sequence (DNA): TGTGCCAGCAGCCTAGCGGCAAGCTCCTACAATGAGCAGTTCTTC.

Ten or more counts support this clonotype. This chain links TRBV9 with TRBJ2-3; a possible D gene is TRBD2 (6 bases). Trimming cost V 3 bases and J 6 bases, with 17 bases left between them. Germline CDR1 is SGDLS and CDR2 is YYNGEE. The CDR3 is 15 residues long. The CDR3, as DNA: TGTGCCAGCAGCGACCCGACTAGGTGGACTGATACGCAGTATTTT. Translation: CASSDPTRWTDTQYF.

On this clonotype itself: It may be a read error: a sequence one base away is much more abundant. This chain links TRBV12-3 or TRBV12-4 with TRBJ2-1, with D unresolved. V was pared by 6 bases and J by 0 bases, with 12 bases between. The CDR3 runs to 15 residues. The CDR3 coding sequence is TGTGCCAGCAGGAACGGCGGTAGCTCCTACAATGAGCAGTTCTTC. Amino acids: CASRNGGSSYNEQFF.

In its sample, this clonotype was seen many times. This chain connects TRBV11-3 to TRBJ1-2, with TRBD1 matching 7 bases. With 5 bases clipped from V and 3 bases from J, the junction kept 3 bases outside the gene matches. The CDR3 runs 13 residues. CDR1 is SGHNT and CDR2 is YENEEA in the germline V gene. This CDR3 is CASSPGQDYGYTF. The CDR3 DNA sequence: TGTGCCAGCAGCCCCGGACAGGACTATGGCTACACCTTC.

This clonotype showed up many times. The chain's CDR3 is CASSVASGRWETNEQFF. The CDR3 DNA is TGTGCCAGCAGCGTAGCAAGCGGGAGGTGGGAGACCAATGAGCAGTTCTTC. This chain links TRBV9 with TRBJ2-1; 9 bases fit TRBD2. The CDR3 is 17 amino acids. V lost 0 bases and J lost 6; bases outside the gene matches: 10. Looked up from germline, CDR1 is SGDLS and CDR2 is YYNGEE.

This clonotype showed up many times. The chain employs TRBV29-1 and TRBJ2-5; possible D gene TRBD2, 6 bases. Germline CDR1 and CDR2: SQVTM and ANQGSEA. Trimming took 3 bases from V and 8 from J, leaving 7 bases between them. The CDR3 sequence is 10 residues long. The CDR3 bases are TGCAGCGTTGAGGAGGGCACCCAGTACTTC. This translates into CSVEEGTQYF. Based on the CDR3 plus reference TRBV29-1 and TRBJ2-5, the full variable domain is SAVISQKPSRDICQRGTSLTIQCQVDSQVTMMFWYRQQPGQSLTLIATANQGSEATYESGFVIDKFPISRPNLTFSTLTVSNMSPEDSSIYLCSVEEGTQYFGPGTRLLVL.

Many counts were recorded for this clonotype. The chain joins TRBV12-3 or TRBV12-4 to TRBJ1-1, with D possibly matching TRBD1 (5 bases). V was trimmed by 6 bases and J by 2 bases, leaving 10 bases between them. The CDR3 totals 13 residues. CDR3 sequence reads: CASSLGPNTEAFF. The CDR3 coding sequence is TGTGCCAGCAGCCTGGGACCAAACACTGAAGCTTTCTTT.

This clonotype appeared many times. The chain carries TRBV9 and TRBJ2-1; the match to TRBD2 covers 10 bases. Unmatched junction bases numbered 11, after V lost 3 bases and J lost 5 bases. CDR3 length equals 17 residues. In germline, CDR1 is SGDLS, CDR2 YYNGEE. CDR3 coding DNA: TGTGCCAGCAGCGCGGAAGGGGGACTAGCGCCTCACAATGAGCAGTTCTTC. Its protein product is CASSAEGGLAPHNEQFF. Filled out from reference TRBV9 and TRBJ2-1, the complete variable domain reads DSGVTQTPKHLITATGQRVTLRCSPRSGDLSVYWYQQSLDQGLQFLIQYYNGEERAKGNILERFSAQQFPDLHSELNLSSLELGDSALYFCASSAEGGLAPHNEQFFGPGTRLTVL.

This clonotype was counted at least ten times. The V gene is TRBV5-1, the J gene TRBJ2-3, with D unclear. Germline-derived CDR1 and CDR2 are SGHRS and YFSETQ. The length of the CDR3 is 13 residues. Trimming stripped 4 bases from V and 0 bases from J, with 6 bases between. The CDR3 reads CASSAASTDTQYF. The DNA of the CDR3 is TGCGCCAGCAGCGCTGCTAGCACAGATACGCAGTATTTT.

Of note for this clonotype: Since a much larger clone is just one base distant, this may be a read error. The V and J genes are TRBV10-2 and TRBJ2-7; D is unresolved. The length of the CDR3 is 10 residues. Germline assignment: CDR1 WSHSY and CDR2 SAAADI. V lost 9 bases and J lost 6, with 9 bases in between. CDR3 sequence (DNA): TGCGCCAGTGGCTCAGGCGAGCAGTACTTC. As protein: CASGSGEQYF.

This clonotype was detected many times. The genes are TRBV9 and TRBJ2-1; 8 nucleotides agree with TRBD2. CDR3 length: 14 amino acids. The germline V gene has CDR1 SGDLS and CDR2 YYNGEE. The V and J ends lost 6 bases and 6 bases, in that order; junction bases with no gene match: 8. The CDR3 region has the DNA TGTGCCAGCAATCGGGGCGGGAGGCGCAATGAGCAGTTCTTC. Residues: CASNRGGRRNEQFF.

This clonotype has a handful of counts. The gene calls are TRBV2 and TRBJ2-1; 9 bases agree with TRBD1. With V trimmed by 6 bases and J by 6 bases, 12 bases remained unmatched. The CDR3 runs 16 residues. Germline CDR1 and CDR2: SNHLY and FYNNEI. The CDR3 sequence: CASSERTGAIINEQFF. The DNA for the CDR3 is TGTGCCAGCAGCGAGAGGACAGGGGCGATAATCAATGAGCAGTTCTTC.

This clonotype came up a few times. V gene TRBV2 combines with J gene TRBJ2-7; D might be TRBD1 (6 bases). Trimming left V 6 bases short and J 0 bases short, with 6 bases between. Germline loops: CDR1 SNHLY, CDR2 FYNNEI. The length of the CDR3 is 12 residues. CDR3 in amino acids: CASRDSSYEQYF. The CDR3 nucleotides are TGTGCCAGCAGGGACAGCTCCTACGAGCAGTACTTC. The whole variable domain, remainder taken from reference TRBV2 and TRBJ2-7, is EPEVTQTPSHQVTQMGQEVILRCVPISNHLYFYWYRQILGQKVEFLVSFYNNEISEKSEIFDDQFSVERPDGSNFTLKIRSTKLEDSAMYFCASRDSSYEQYFGPGTRLTVT.

There are many counts of this clonotype. The rearrangement links TRBV29-1 to TRBJ2-1; D possibly corresponds to TRBD1 (5 bases). CDR1 SQVTM and CDR2 ANQGSEA come from the germline V gene. CDR3 length equals 14 residues. The V end was cut by 1 base, the J end by 7 bases, with 14 bases between. The CDR3 DNA sequence: TGCAGCGTTGAAGTGGGGCCCTACTATAATGAGCAGTTCTTC. It translates to CSVEVGPYYNEQFF.